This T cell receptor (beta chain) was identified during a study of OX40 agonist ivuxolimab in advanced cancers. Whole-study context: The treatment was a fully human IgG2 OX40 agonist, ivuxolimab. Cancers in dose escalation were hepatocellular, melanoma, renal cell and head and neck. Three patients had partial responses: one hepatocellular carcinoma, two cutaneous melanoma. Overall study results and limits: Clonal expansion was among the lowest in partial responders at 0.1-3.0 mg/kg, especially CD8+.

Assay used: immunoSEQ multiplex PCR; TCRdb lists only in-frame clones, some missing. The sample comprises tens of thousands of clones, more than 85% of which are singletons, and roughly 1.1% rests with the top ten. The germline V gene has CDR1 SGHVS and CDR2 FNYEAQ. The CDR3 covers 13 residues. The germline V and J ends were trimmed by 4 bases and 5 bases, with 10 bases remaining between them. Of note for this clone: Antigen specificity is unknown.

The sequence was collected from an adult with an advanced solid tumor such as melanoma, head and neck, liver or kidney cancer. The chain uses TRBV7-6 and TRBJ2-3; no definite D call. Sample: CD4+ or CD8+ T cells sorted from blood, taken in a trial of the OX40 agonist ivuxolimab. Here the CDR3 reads CASSYNYGDTQYF. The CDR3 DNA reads TGTGCCAGCAGCTATAATTATGGAGATACGCAGTATTTT.